This T cell receptor (beta chain) was sequenced during a study of blood T cell repertoires in COVID-19. At the level of the study: Acute-phase and convalescent COVID-19 samples originated in the United States, Italy and Spain. From T cells, B-cell-depleted T cells, or PBMCs came the material, which was cDNA or gDNA.

Per the original methods: Cell counts per sample came from amplifying reference gene primers. Data came from immunoSEQ multiplex PCR; TCRdb stores just in-frame clones and leaves some out. V, J and clone size are taken as reported in that table, and D and trimming were inferred from the DNA itself. The sample includes about 67,000 clones, over 80% seen only once; the top ten take 5.2%. The germline V gene has CDR1 MNHEY and CDR2 SVGAGI. The CDR3 extends over 15 amino acids. Trimming left V 0 bases short and J 8 bases short, with 13 bases between. Sequencing was performed on peripheral blood. This chain uses TRBV6-5 with TRBJ1-4; D possibly corresponds to TRBD1 (5 bases). This clonotype was sampled from a man in his forties or fifties with active COVID-19. The CDR3 DNA follows: TGTGCCAGCAGTTACTCGGCCAGGGTGGGCGAAAAACTGTTTTTT. This gives the protein CASSYSARVGEKLFF.